These 10 T cell receptor beta chains were all obtained from the same sample, sequenced in a study of blood T cells in healthy people across ages. A J-beta primer mix and a sample-barcoded 5' primer were used in a second PCR of about 6 to 12 cycles. TCRdb called the 5' RACE reads again in MiXCR, with one record for every CDR3 protein. The data hold about 1.1 million distinct CDR3 sequences, with around two fifths observed a single time. The source material was blood. The receptor set was obtained from a man aged 18 to 35 in good health.

A few counts support this clonotype. The V and J genes are TRBV20-1 and TRBJ2-6; D is possibly TRBD1 (5 bases). CDR1 DFQATT and CDR2 SNEGSKA come from the germline V gene (reference sequence). The CDR3 contains 15 residues. Trimming shortened V by 0 bases and J by 1 base, and 7 bases separated the two germline ends. CDR3 amino acids: CSARDPGSGANVLTF. CDR3 bases: TGCAGTGCTAGAGATCCAGGGTCTGGGGCCAACGTCCTGACTTTC.

The genes are TRBV6-5 and TRBJ2-7; D not resolved. This CDR3 has 14 amino acids. Trimming pared 0 bases from V and 4 bases from J, leaving 10 bases between. From germline, CDR1 is MNHEY and CDR2 SVGAGI. The CDR3 DNA follows: TGTGCCAGCAGTTACTCGGGGAACGCGTACGAGCAGTACTTC. Amino acid sequence: CASSYSGNAYEQYF.

In regard to this clonotype: Mismatch with germline at one junction end may stem from a read error. Written as DNA, the CDR3 is TGCAGTGTTGACGGTAGACTAGCGCGCTCGAGCCAGGTGACCCAGTACTTC. It is translated as CSVDGRLARSSQVTQYF. The chain uses TRBV29-1 and TRBJ2-5, with 8 bases matching TRBD2. The length of the CDR3 is 17 residues. Germline V lookup: CDR1 SQVTM, CDR2 ANQGSEA.

This clonotype was seen a handful of times. This chain uses TRBV4-3 with TRBJ1-6; D is ambiguous. V was pared by 0 bases and J by 8 bases, with 14 bases between. The CDR3 covers 16 residues. The germline CDR1 and CDR2 sequences are LGHNA and YSLEER. The CDR3 spells CASSQDRKRGYSPLHF. CDR3 nucleotide sequence: TGCGCCAGCAGCCAAGATCGGAAGAGAGGGTATTCACCCCTCCACTTT.

This clonotype has only a few counts. The chain couples TRBV7-9 to TRBJ2-5; 9 nucleotides line up with TRBD2. The J call is in doubt because the DNA end fits TRBJ2-7 better. CDR3 length: 16 residues. In germline, CDR1 is SEHNR, CDR2 FQNEAQ (reference sequence). The CDR3 spells CASSLVGGGDSYEQYF. DNA for the CDR3: TGTGCCAGCAGCTTAGTGGGCGGGGGGGATTCCTACGAGCAGTACTTC.

This clonotype was detected only a few times. CDR3 in DNA: TGCAGCGGAGAACGACAGACAGAAGCTTTCTTT. It translates to CSGERQTEAFF. V gene TRBV29-1 combines with J gene TRBJ1-1, with TRBD1 as a possible D gene (5 bases). The CDR3 is made up of 11 amino acids. V was cut by 7 bases and J by 8 bases, with 14 bases left in between. Per the germline V gene, CDR1 is SQVTM and CDR2 is ANQGSEA. Using reference TRBV29-1 and TRBJ1-1 for the parts outside the CDR3, the full variable domain is SAVISQKPSRDICQRGTSLTIQCQVDSQVTMMFWYRQQPGQSLTLIATANQGSEATYESGFVIDKFPISRPNLTFSTLTVSNMSPEDSSIYLCSGERQTEAFFGQGTRLTVV.

The chain couples TRBV5-1 to TRBJ2-1, with TRBD2 matching 14 bases. Germline CDR1 SGHRS, CDR2 YFSETQ. This CDR3 has 19 residues. Germline trimming cut 4 bases from V and 0 bases from J; bases unmatched to any gene: 9. Written as DNA, the CDR3 is TGCGCCAGCAGCACCCGGACTAGCGGGGGGTTGAGCTCCTACAATGAGCAGTTCTTC. This codes for CASSTRTSGGLSSYNEQFF. The whole variable domain, remainder taken from reference TRBV5-1 and TRBJ2-1, is KAGVTQTPRYLIKTRGQQVTLSCSPISGHRSVSWYQQTPGQGLQFLFEYFSETQRNKGNFPGRFSGRQFSNSRSEMNVSTLELGDSALYLCASSTRTSGGLSSYNEQFFGPGTRLTVL.

V is TRBV5-1 and J is TRBJ1-2; D uncertain. V was trimmed by 4 bases and J by 3 bases, leaving 13 bases between them. The germline gives CDR1 SGHRS, CDR2 YFSETQ. This CDR3 spans 14 amino acids. CDR3 nucleotide sequence: TGCGCCAGCAGCCCTTCGGTAGTAGACTATGGCTACACCTTC. Amino acids: CASSPSVVDYGYTF.

This clonotype has a handful of counts. CDR3 nucleotides: TGTGCCAGCAGTTACTCCGGAGACAGGGATGGCTACACCTTC. This codes for CASSYSGDRDGYTF. The chain employs TRBV6-6 and TRBJ1-2; 7 nucleotides align to TRBD1. From germline, CDR1 is MNHNY and CDR2 SVGAGI (reference sequence). Trimming removed 0 bases from V and 6 bases from J; junction bases left unmatched: 4. The CDR3 sequence is 14 residues long.

The chain uses TRBV12-3 or TRBV12-4 and TRBJ1-1; tentative D call: TRBD1 (5 bases). The CDR3 loop spans 12 amino acids. V lost 6 bases to trimming and J lost 11 bases, with 16 bases between them. The CDR3 here is CASRVARAPAFF. DNA for the CDR3: TGTGCCAGCAGGGTTGCCAGGGCCCCGGCTTTCTTT.